The 27 T cell receptor beta chains below come from one sample, sequenced in a study of blood T cell repertoires in COVID-19. Only in-frame clones appear in the TCRdb table, and some are missing; sequencing was by immunoSEQ multiplex PCR. In the table there are 300,000 to 350,000 clones, 80% to 90% of which are singletons. The sample was PBMCs or T cells enriched from blood (not recorded which). The source is a woman in her forties with acute COVID-19.

V is TRBV18 and J is TRBJ2-5, with D tentatively TRBD1 (6 bases). Trimming took 6 bases from V and 1 from J, leaving 15 bases between them. Germline V gene lookup returns CDR1 KGHSH and CDR2 LQKENI. The CDR3 is 15 amino acids. CDR3 bases: TGTGCCAGCTCCCTCATGTGGGGGCCCCAAGAGACCCAGTACTTC. It encodes CASSLMWGPQETQYF.

The chain has TRBV6-2 or TRBV6-3 and TRBJ2-4; perhaps TRBD2 as D (6 bases). The germline gives CDR1 MNHEY, CDR2 SVGEGT. V was clipped by 6 bases and J by 5 bases, with 26 bases between them. CDR3 length: 18 residues. This CDR3 reads CASSHPGEAIRGENIQYF. In DNA form, the CDR3 reads TGTGCCAGCAGCCACCCGGGAGAGGCCATCCGGGGCGAAAACATTCAGTACTTC.

This clone came up a few times. Here the CDR3 reads CARIIRLVFSYEQYF. The CDR3 nucleotides read TGCGCCAGGATAATAAGACTAGTCTTTTCCTACGAGCAGTACTTC. The chain couples TRBV10-1 to TRBJ2-7; D might be TRBD2 (6 bases). CDR1 and CDR2 (germline): WNHNN, SYGVQD (reference sequence). The CDR3 extends over 15 amino acids. V was clipped by 9 bases and J by 1 base, with 19 bases between them.

The rearrangement joins TRBV19 to TRBJ1-1; D might be TRBD1 (6 bases). V was shortened by 7 bases and J by 4 bases, with 13 bases between the two germline ends. The CDR3 is 13 residues long. Looked up from germline, CDR1 is LNHDA and CDR2 is SQIVND (reference sequence). In DNA, the CDR3 is TGTGCCAGTACCAAGGGGACATCCACTGAAGCTTTCTTT. Amino acid sequence: CASTKGTSTEAFF.

V gene TRBV25-1 combines with J gene TRBJ1-2; tentative D call: TRBD1 (6 bases). V lost 0 bases and J lost 8, with 13 bases in between. The germline V gene has CDR1 MGHDK and CDR2 SYGVNS. The CDR3 loop spans 14 amino acids. This CDR3 is CASSEYPTGRGYTF. The CDR3 DNA sequence: TGTGCCAGCAGTGAATATCCTACAGGGCGGGGCTACACCTTC.

For this clone: One end of the junction does not line up with germline, which may come from a read error. The chain is built from TRBV4-3 and TRBJ1-6, with a possible D match to TRBD1 (5 bases). Germline CDR1 is LGHNA and CDR2 is YSLEER. This CDR3 has 14 residues. The CDR3 sequence is CASSQERTLPTAIF. For the CDR3, the DNA is TGCGCCAGCAGCCAAGAAAGGACACTCCCAACGGCCATTTTT.

This clone was seen just once. This chain uses TRBV7-9 with TRBJ2-7; D may be TRBD1 (5 bases). The CDR3 has 16 amino acids. The germline CDR1 and CDR2 sequences are SEHNR and FQNEAQ (reference sequence). With 1 base removed from V and 0 bases from J, the gap between germline ends came to 13 bases. In nucleotides, the CDR3 is TGTGCCAGCAGCTTAGGTGACAGTGGCGTCTCCTACGAGCAGTACTTC. Amino acid sequence: CASSLGDSGVSYEQYF.

J is TRBJ1-6 and V is TRBV5-1, with D unclear. Germline V gene data show CDR1 as SGHRS and CDR2 as YFSETQ. The CDR3 consists of 14 residues. The V and J ends lost 0 bases and 8 bases respectively, with 9 bases between them. The CDR3 nucleotides are TGCGCCAGCAGCTTGGCTTCGGGAGATTCACCCCTCCACTTT. Protein sequence: CASSLASGDSPLHF.

The gene calls are TRBV6-5 and TRBJ1-2; tentatively, D is TRBD1 (6 bases). The CDR3 is 15 residues long. The germline CDR1 and CDR2 sequences are MNHEY and SVGAGI. Trimming removed 6 bases at V and 3 bases at J, with 17 bases between. CDR3 DNA: TGTGCCAGCAGCAAAGGACAGTGGGATCACTATGGCTACACCTTC. It yields the protein CASSKGQWDHYGYTF.

The rearrangement joins TRBV18 to TRBJ2-2; TRBD2 agrees at 9 bases. J was trimmed by 3 bases and V by 3 bases; bases with no gene match: 5. CDR1 and CDR2 from the germline V gene are KGHSH and LQKENI. This CDR3 region has 16 residues. DNA for the CDR3: TGTGCCAGCTCACCTAGCGGGAGTTTAGACACCGGGGAGCTGTTTTTT. It specifies CASSPSGSLDTGELFF.

V is TRBV7-8 and J is TRBJ1-5; TRBD1 is a possible D gene (6 bases). V lost 5 bases, J lost 11 bases, and 25 bases lay in between. Looked up from germline, CDR1 is SGHVS and CDR2 is FQNEAQ. This CDR3 region has 16 residues. CDR3 nucleotide sequence: TGTGCCAGCAGCCCCCGTGTCAGGGGCTTCTTCATTTCCCAGCATTTT. It encodes CASSPRVRGFFISQHF.

The chain couples TRBV7-2 to TRBJ2-5, with 10 bases identical to TRBD2. The CDR3 contains 17 residues. V shed 5 bases, J shed 3 bases, and the junction held 12 bases outside the gene matches. From germline, CDR1 is SGHTA and CDR2 FQGNSA. In nucleotides, the CDR3 is TGTGCCAGCAGCCTCTTCCTCGGACTAGCGGAGGAAGAGACCCAGTACTTC. As protein: CASSLFLGLAEEETQYF.

Only one count was recorded for this clone. The chain employs TRBV3-1 (or the pseudogene TRBV3-2) and TRBJ2-7; 7 bases align to TRBD1. V was clipped by 5 bases and J by 9 bases; unmatched bases: 4. The CDR3 covers 11 residues. In germline, CDR1 is LGHDT, CDR2 YNNKEL (reference sequence). CDR3 protein: CASSDRQGQYF. As DNA, the CDR3 is TGTGCCAGCAGCGATAGACAGGGGCAGTACTTC.

This CDR3 reads CASSTRVGQDTIYF. The CDR3 DNA sequence: TGTGCCAGCAGCACCAGGGTGGGGCAAGACACCATATATTTT. The gene calls are TRBV7-8 and TRBJ1-3, with D maybe TRBD1 (5 bases). Trimming took off 5 bases at V and 8 bases at J, with 16 bases between the two ends. CDR1 and CDR2 (germline): SGHVS, FQNEAQ. The length of the CDR3 is 14 residues.

This sequence joins TRBV29-1 and TRBJ1-2; TRBD1 aligns across 9 bases. Germline V gene lookup returns CDR1 SQVTM and CDR2 ANQGSEA. The V and J ends lost 7 bases and 5 bases, in that order; junction bases with no gene match: 14. This CDR3 has 15 residues. The CDR3 bases are TGCAGCGCTTCCCACTGGGACAGGGAAGCATATGGCTACACCTTC. Protein sequence: CSASHWDREAYGYTF.

The chain has TRBV28 and TRBJ2-3; TRBD2 agrees at 10 bases. After removal of 3 bases from V and 0 bases from J, the junction contained 3 bases not matched to a gene. The germline CDR1 and CDR2 sequences are MDHEN and SYDVKM. There are 16 residues in the CDR3. The CDR3 protein is CASSFGTSESTDTQYF. For the CDR3, the DNA is TGTGCCAGCAGTTTTGGGACTAGCGAAAGCACAGATACGCAGTATTTT.

V and J are TRBV3-1 (or the pseudogene TRBV3-2) and TRBJ1-2; D unclear. The germline V gene has CDR1 LGHDT and CDR2 YNNKEL (reference sequence). Trimming removed 4 bases at V and 4 bases at J, with 16 bases between. The CDR3 runs 15 residues. The CDR3 here is CASSPTEIPPYGYTF. CDR3 DNA sequence: TGTGCCAGCAGCCCCACTGAAATCCCTCCCTATGGCTACACCTTC.

This rearrangement joins TRBV6-5 to TRBJ2-7, with 11 bases matching TRBD1. This CDR3 has 16 residues. V shed 2 bases and J 5 bases; nucleotides not matched to a gene: 8. Germline CDR1 and CDR2: MNHEY and SVGAGI. CDR3 sequence reads: CASSYLMGQGVNEQYF. The CDR3 region has the DNA TGTGCCAGCAGTTACCTCATGGGACAGGGGGTGAACGAGCAGTACTTC.

The CDR3 DNA is TGTGCCAGCAGCCCCGAGGGCAGCTCCTACAATGAGCAGTTCTTC. This sequence encodes CASSPEGSSYNEQFF. The V and J genes are TRBV7-2 and TRBJ2-1; possibly TRBD2 for D (5 bases). Germline V gene lookup returns CDR1 SGHTA and CDR2 FQGNSA. This CDR3 contains 15 residues. V was shortened by 5 bases and J by 0 bases, with 11 bases between the two germline ends.

This chain uses TRBV13 with TRBJ2-7; 14 bases are a match to TRBD2. The CDR3 extends over 16 amino acids. Per germline, CDR1 PRHDT and CDR2 FYEKMQ (reference sequence). V lost 4 bases and J lost 3; bases outside the gene matches: 5. The CDR3 here is CASSSGLAGENYEQYF. The CDR3 DNA reads as TGTGCCAGCAGCTCGGGACTAGCGGGGGAAAACTACGAGCAGTACTTC.

CDR3 protein: CASSSPIMAGGPTDTQYF. Written as DNA, the CDR3 is TGCGCCAGCAGCTCCCCTATCATGGCGGGAGGGCCTACAGATACGCAGTATTTT. J is TRBJ2-3 and V is TRBV5-1; 9 bases line up with TRBD2. The CDR3 runs 18 residues. Germline V gives CDR1 SGHRS, CDR2 YFSETQ. After removal of 3 bases from V and 3 bases from J, the junction contained 14 bases not matched to a gene. Filled out from reference TRBV5-1 and TRBJ2-3, the complete variable domain reads KAGVTQTPRYLIKTRGQQVTLSCSPISGHRSVSWYQQTPGQGLQFLFEYFSETQRNKGNFPGRFSGRQFSNSRSEMNVSTLELGDSALYLCASSSPIMAGGPTDTQYFGPGTRLTVL.

The DNA for the CDR3 is TGCGCCAGCAGCCGGACTAGCGGGAACTTGTACCAAGAGACCCAGTACTTC. Its protein is CASSRTSGNLYQETQYF. The V and J genes are TRBV4-3 and TRBJ2-5, with 12 bases fitting TRBD2. The CDR3 loop spans 17 amino acids. The germline V gene has CDR1 LGHNA and CDR2 YSLEER. V lost 4 bases, J lost 0 bases, and 6 bases stayed unmatched.

Regarding this clone: This same CDR3 is encoded by further DNA sequences in the sample. This chain connects TRBV20-1 to TRBJ1-1; perhaps TRBD1 as D (6 bases). The germline V and J ends were trimmed by 3 bases and 8 bases, with 7 bases remaining between them. The CDR3 length is 10 residues. Germline V gene lookup returns CDR1 DFQATT and CDR2 SNEGSKA (reference sequence). The CDR3 sequence: CSASRGEAFF. CDR3 DNA sequence: TGCAGTGCTAGTAGGGGGGAAGCTTTCTTT.

A single count supports this clone. The V gene is TRBV5-5, the J gene TRBJ2-7, with 14 bases lining up with TRBD2. CDR1 is SGHKS, CDR2 YYEKEE, per germline (reference sequence). Trimming cost V 4 bases and J 7 bases; bases outside gene matches: 7. The CDR3 runs to 15 residues. The CDR3 sequence is CASSPGLAGVGEQYF. CDR3 bases: TGTGCCAGCAGCCCGGGACTAGCGGGGGTCGGAGAGCAGTACTTC.

J is TRBJ2-3 and V is TRBV6-2 or TRBV6-3; 13 bases align to TRBD2. Per germline, CDR1 MNHEY and CDR2 SVGEGT. V shed 4 bases and J 2 bases; nucleotides not matched to a gene: 12. The CDR3 is made up of 19 amino acids. Written as DNA, the CDR3 is TGTGCCAGCAGTTCCACACCGGGACTAGCGGGAACTACCACAGATACGCAGTATTTT. Amino acid sequence: CASSSTPGLAGTTTDTQYF.

The CDR3 loop reads CASSDETSGRAGETQYF. Here the CDR3 DNA reads TGTGCCAGCAGTGACGAAACTAGCGGGAGGGCCGGAGAGACCCAGTACTTC. The chain employs TRBV6-4 and TRBJ2-5; 13 nucleotides match TRBD2. J was trimmed by 4 bases and V by 2 bases; bases with no gene match: 7. The CDR3 is 17 residues long. The germline gives CDR1 MRHNA, CDR2 SNTAGT.

This chain joins TRBV4-3 and TRBJ1-6; D call uncertain. V shed 0 bases and J shed 9 bases, with 12 bases lying between them. The CDR3 has 15 amino acids. Germline CDR1 is LGHNA and CDR2 is YSLEER. The CDR3 DNA is TGCGCCAGCAGCCAAGATCACTACCGTGGTTCACCCCTCCACTTT. Encoded protein: CASSQDHYRGSPLHF.